One T cell receptor beta chain is described in this entry. Antigen unknown. Assay used: immunoSEQ multiplex PCR; TCRdb lists only in-frame clones, some missing. Counted here are roughly 140,000 clones, approximately 90% occurring once; the ten biggest clones make up approximately 2.8%. These data are taken from a study of T cell responses to AZD1222 COVID-19 vaccine. Study-level points and caveats: There were mostly white British donors and more females than males, and clonal diversity was possibly underestimated. Dominant CD4 TCR responses targeted spike regions 160-218 and 743-854. Baseline seropositivity occurred in only six AZD1222 recipients.

Germline loops: CDR1 SNHLY, CDR2 FYNNEI. The V and J ends lost 8 bases and 2 bases, in that order; junction bases with no gene match: 10. The CDR3 loop spans 16 amino acids. Second-dose groups at about 4 or about 12 weeks were pooled. The sequenced sample was peripheral blood, obtained 28 days after the second AZD1222 dose. This TCR derives from an adult who received the AZD1222 COVID-19 vaccine. The V and J genes are TRBV2 and TRBJ1-4, with 8 bases matching TRBD1. CDR3 in amino acids: CASWGTGITTNEKLFF. The CDR3 DNA reads as TGTGCCAGCTGGGGGACAGGAATTACGACTAATGAAAAACTGTTTTTT.